This is a list of T cell receptor beta chains from one sample in a study of beta chain features in type 1 diabetes. The protocol was immunoSEQ multiplex PCR, while the TCRdb copy is restricted to in-frame clones and leaves out a portion. The sample lists 200,000 to 250,000 clones; 68% were seen once. The sample taken for sequencing was naive CD4+ T cells from blood. The source is a man aged 30 to 39 in good health. Both conserved end residues are part of each CDR3. A D gene is named only where the DNA matches it firmly. Clone size is stated in some rows and not others, as once, few, many or a class when expanded.

D gene | clone size | J gene | V gene | CDR3 protein | CDR3 DNA
NA | NA | TRBJ1-2 | TRBV15 | CATSSRRTAYGYTF | TGTGCCACCAGCAGTCGACGGACTGCTTATGGCTACACCTTC
NA | NA | TRBJ2-3 | TRBV6-5 | CASSRLGTDTQYF | TGTGCCAGCAGTAGACTGGGCACAGATACGCAGTATTTT
TRBD2 | NA | TRBJ2-1 | TRBV5-6 | CASRDLGRDPLQIF | TGTGCCAGCAGAGACCTAGGGAGGGATCCTTTACAGATCTTC
NA | NA | TRBJ1-5 | TRBV5-4 | CASSLGGTSNQPQHF | TGTGCCAGCAGCTTGGGAGGGACGAGCAATCAGCCCCAGCATTTT
NA | NA | TRBJ1-5 | TRBV5-1 | CASSVRGGPNQPQHF | TGCGCCAGCAGCGTGAGAGGGGGGCCGAATCAGCCCCAGCATTTT
TRBD1 | NA | TRBJ2-7 | TRBV29-1 | CSVIDRVYEQYF | TGCAGCGTCATAGACAGGGTTTACGAGCAGTACTTC
TRBD2 | NA | TRBJ2-1 | TRBV25-1 | CASTSGKVEQFF | TGTGCCTCTACTAGCGGGAAGGTTGAGCAGTTCTTC
NA | NA | TRBJ1-2 | TRBV30 | CAWRTRQISYGYTF | TGTGCCTGGAGGACCCGACAGATATCCTATGGCTACACCTTC
NA | few | TRBJ2-3 | TRBV30 | CAWASSTDTQYF | TGTGCCTGGGCTAGTAGCACAGATACGCAGTATTTT
NA | NA | TRBJ2-5 | TRBV5-1 | CASSLEGTQETQYF | TGCGCCAGCAGCTTGGAAGGGACACAAGAGACCCAGTACTTC
NA | few | TRBJ2-7 | TRBV30 | CAWSGRLLSSYEQYF | TGTGCCTGGAGTGGACGACTTCTGAGCTCCTACGAGCAGTACTTC
NA | NA | TRBJ2-6 | TRBV2 | CASSVTRTGANVLTF | TGTGCCAGCAGTGTAACTAGAACTGGGGCCAACGTCCTGACTTTC
NA | NA | TRBJ2-2 | TRBV4-2 | CASSQDRHTGELFF | TGTGCCAGCAGCCAAGACAGACACACCGGGGAGCTGTTTTTT